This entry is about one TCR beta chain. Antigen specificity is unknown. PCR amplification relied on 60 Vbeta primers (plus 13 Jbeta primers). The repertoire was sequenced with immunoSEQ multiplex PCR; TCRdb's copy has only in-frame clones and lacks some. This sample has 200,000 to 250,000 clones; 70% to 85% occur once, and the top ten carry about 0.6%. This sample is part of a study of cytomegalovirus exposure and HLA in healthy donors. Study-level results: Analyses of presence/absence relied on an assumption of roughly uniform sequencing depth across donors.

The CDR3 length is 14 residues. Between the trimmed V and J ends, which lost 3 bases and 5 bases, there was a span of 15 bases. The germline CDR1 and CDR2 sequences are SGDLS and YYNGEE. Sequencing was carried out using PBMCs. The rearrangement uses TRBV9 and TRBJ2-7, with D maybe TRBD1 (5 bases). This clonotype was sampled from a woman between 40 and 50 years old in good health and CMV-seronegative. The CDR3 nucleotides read TGTGCCAGCAGCGAGAGGACAAGCGCTAACGAGCAGTACTTC. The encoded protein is CASSERTSANEQYF.